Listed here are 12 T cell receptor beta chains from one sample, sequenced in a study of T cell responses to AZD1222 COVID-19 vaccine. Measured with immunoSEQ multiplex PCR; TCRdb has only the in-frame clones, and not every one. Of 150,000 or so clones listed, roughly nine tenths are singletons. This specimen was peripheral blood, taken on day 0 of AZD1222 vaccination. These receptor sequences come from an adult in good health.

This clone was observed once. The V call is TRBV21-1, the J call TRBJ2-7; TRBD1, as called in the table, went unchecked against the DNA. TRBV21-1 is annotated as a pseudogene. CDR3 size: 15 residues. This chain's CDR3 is CASRDREIGTYEQYF. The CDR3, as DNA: TGTGCCAGCAGAGACAGGGAAATCGGCACCTACGAGCAGTACTTC.

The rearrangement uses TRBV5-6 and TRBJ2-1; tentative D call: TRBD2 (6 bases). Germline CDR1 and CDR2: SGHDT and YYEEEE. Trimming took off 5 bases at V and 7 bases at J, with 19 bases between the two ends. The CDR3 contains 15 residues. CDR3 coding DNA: TGTGCCAGCAGAAATCCGGGAGTACGGGGGAATGAGCAGTTCTTC. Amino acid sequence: CASRNPGVRGNEQFF. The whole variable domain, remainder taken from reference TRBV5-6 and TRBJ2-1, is DAGVTQSPTHLIKTRGQQVTLRCSPKSGHDTVSWYQQALGQGPQFIFQYYEEEERQRGNFPDRFSGHQFPNYSSELNVNALLLGDSALYLCASRNPGVRGNEQFFGPGTRLTVL.

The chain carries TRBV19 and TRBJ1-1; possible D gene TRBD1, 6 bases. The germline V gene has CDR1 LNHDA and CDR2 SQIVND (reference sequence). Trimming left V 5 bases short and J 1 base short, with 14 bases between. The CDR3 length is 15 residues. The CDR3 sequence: CASSETGGSNTEAFF. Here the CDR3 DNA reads TGTGCCAGTAGTGAGACAGGAGGATCGAACACTGAAGCTTTCTTT.

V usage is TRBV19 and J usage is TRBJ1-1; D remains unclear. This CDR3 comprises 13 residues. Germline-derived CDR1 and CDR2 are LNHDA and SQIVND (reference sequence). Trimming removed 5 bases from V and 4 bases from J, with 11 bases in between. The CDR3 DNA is TGTGCCAGTAGTTGGGGAGCGGGCACTGAAGCTTTCTTT. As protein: CASSWGAGTEAFF.

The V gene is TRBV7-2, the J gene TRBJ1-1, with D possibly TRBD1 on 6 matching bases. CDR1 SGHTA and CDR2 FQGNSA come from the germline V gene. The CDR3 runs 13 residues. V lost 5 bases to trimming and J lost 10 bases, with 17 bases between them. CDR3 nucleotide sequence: TGTGCCAGCAGCCACAGGGCCCTCACGCGAGCTTTCTTT. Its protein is CASSHRALTRAFF.

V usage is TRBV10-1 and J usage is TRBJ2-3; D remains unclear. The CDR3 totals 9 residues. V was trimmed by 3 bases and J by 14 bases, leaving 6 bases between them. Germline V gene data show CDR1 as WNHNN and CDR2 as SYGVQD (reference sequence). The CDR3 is CASSEPAYF. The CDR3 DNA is TGCGCCAGCAGTGAACCGGCGTATTTT.

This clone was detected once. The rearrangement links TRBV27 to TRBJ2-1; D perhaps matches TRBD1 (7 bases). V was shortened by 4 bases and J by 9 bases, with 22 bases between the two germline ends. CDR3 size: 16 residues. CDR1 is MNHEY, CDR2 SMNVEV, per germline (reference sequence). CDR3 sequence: CASSSTSTGRDFEQFF. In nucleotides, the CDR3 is TGTGCCAGCAGTTCCACCTCGACAGGGCGGGATTTTGAGCAGTTCTTC.

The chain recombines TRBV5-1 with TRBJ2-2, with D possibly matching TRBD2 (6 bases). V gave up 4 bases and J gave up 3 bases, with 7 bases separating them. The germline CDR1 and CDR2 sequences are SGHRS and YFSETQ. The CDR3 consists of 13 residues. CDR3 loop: CASSRGDTGELFF. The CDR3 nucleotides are TGCGCCAGCAGCCGCGGGGACACCGGGGAGCTGTTTTTT. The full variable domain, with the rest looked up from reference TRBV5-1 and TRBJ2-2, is KAGVTQTPRYLIKTRGQQVTLSCSPISGHRSVSWYQQTPGQGLQFLFEYFSETQRNKGNFPGRFSGRQFSNSRSEMNVSTLELGDSALYLCASSRGDTGELFFGEGSRLTVL.

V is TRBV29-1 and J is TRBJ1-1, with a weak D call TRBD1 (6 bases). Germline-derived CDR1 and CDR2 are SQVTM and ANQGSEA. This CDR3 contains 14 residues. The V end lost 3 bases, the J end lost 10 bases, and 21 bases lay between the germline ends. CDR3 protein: CSVEVDWNRVGAFF. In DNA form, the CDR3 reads TGCAGCGTTGAGGTAGACTGGAACAGGGTTGGAGCTTTCTTT.

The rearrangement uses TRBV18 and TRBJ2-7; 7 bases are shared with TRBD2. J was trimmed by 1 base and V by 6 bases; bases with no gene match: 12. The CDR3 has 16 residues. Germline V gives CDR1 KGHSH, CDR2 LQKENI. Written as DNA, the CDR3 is TGTGCCAGCTCCCCGGGCGGGGGTGGGCTTTCCTACGAGCAGTACTTC. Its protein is CASSPGGGGLSYEQYF. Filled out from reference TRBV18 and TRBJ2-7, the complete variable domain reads NAGVMQNPRHLVRRRGQEARLRCSPMKGHSHVYWYRQLPEEGLKFMVYLQKENIIDESGMPKERFSAEFPKEGPSILRIQQVVRGDSAAYFCASSPGGGGLSYEQYFGPGTRLTVT.

In nucleotides, the CDR3 is TGCGCCAGCAGCCAAGATGCTAGCGGGACGATTAATGAGCAGTTCTTC. It specifies CASSQDASGTINEQFF. This chain connects TRBV4-3 to TRBJ2-1, with TRBD2 matching 9 bases. CDR3 length: 16 amino acids. Trimming cost V 0 bases and J 7 bases; bases outside gene matches: 7. Germline V gives CDR1 LGHNA, CDR2 YSLEER.

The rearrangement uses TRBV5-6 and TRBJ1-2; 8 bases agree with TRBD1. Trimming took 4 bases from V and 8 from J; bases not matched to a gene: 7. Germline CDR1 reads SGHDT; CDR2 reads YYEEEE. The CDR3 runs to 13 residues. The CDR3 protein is CASSGRQGKGYTF. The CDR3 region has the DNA TGTGCCAGCAGCGGTCGACAGGGGAAGGGCTACACCTTC.